This TCR beta chain appears in the sequencing data of a study of cytomegalovirus exposure and HLA in healthy donors. This CDR3 is built from 14 residues. Germline CDR1 is MNHNS and CDR2 is SASEGT. Trimming removed 8 bases from V and 4 bases from J; junction bases left unmatched: 8. With 60 Vbeta and 13 Jbeta primers, the PCR was carried out. Libraries were prepared by immunoSEQ multiplex PCR; TCRdb keeps only in-frame clonotypes and omits some of them. The table lists approximately 160,000 clones, over 70% of them singletons. The genes are TRBV6-1 and TRBJ1-2, with 9 bases lining up with TRBD1. The sequence was collected from a male donor in good health and CMV-seropositive. The source material was PBMCs. The CDR3 coding sequence is TGTGCCAGCCTCAGAGGGGACAGGGTCTATGGCTACACCTTC. Translation: CASLRGDRVYGYTF.